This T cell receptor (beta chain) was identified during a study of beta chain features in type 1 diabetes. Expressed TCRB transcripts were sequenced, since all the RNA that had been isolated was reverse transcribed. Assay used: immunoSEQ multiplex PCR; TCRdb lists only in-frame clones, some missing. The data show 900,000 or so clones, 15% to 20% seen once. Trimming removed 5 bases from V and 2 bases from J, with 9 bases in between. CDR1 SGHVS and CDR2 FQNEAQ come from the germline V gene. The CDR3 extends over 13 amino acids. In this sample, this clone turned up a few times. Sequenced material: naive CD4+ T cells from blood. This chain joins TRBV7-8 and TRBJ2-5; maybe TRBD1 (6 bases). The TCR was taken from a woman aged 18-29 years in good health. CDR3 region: CASSLGTQETQYF. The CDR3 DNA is TGTGCCAGCAGCCTCGGGACACAAGAGACCCAGTACTTC. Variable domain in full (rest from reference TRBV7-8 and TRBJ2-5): GAGVSQSPRYKVAKRGQDVALRCDPISGHVSLFWYQQALGQGPEFLTYFQNEAQLDKSGLPSDRFFAERPEGSVSTLKIQRTQQEDSAVYLCASSLGTQETQYFGPGTRLLVL.